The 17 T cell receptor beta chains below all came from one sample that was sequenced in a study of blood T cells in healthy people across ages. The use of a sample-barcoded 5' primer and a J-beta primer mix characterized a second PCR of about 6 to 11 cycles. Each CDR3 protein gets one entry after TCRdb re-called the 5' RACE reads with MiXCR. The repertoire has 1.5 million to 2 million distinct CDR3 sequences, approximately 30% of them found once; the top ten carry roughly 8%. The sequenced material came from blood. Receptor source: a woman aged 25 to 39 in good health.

This CDR3 reads CASRAIHGTEAFF. The CDR3 DNA follows: TGTGCCAGCCGGGCAATACATGGCACTGAAGCTTTCTTT. The chain combines TRBV19 with TRBJ1-1, with D unclear. The CDR3 is made up of 13 amino acids. Germline values: CDR1 LNHDA, CDR2 SQIVND (reference sequence). The V end was cut by 9 bases, the J end by 4 bases, with 15 bases between.

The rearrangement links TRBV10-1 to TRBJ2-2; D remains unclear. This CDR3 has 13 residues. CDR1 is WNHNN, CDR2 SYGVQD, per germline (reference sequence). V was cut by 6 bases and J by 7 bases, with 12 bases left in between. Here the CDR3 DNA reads TGCGCCAGCAGGTCCGACATTGTCGGGGAGCTGTTTTTT. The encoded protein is CASRSDIVGELFF.

CDR3 DNA: TGCAGTGCTAGAAAAGTGGAGGGATGGGAGTACGAGCAGTACTTC. This sequence encodes CSARKVEGWEYEQYF. V and J are TRBV20-1 and TRBJ2-7; TRBD2 might be the D (6 bases). Germline V gene lookup returns CDR1 DFQATT and CDR2 SNEGSKA (reference sequence). The length of the CDR3 is 15 residues. Trimming shortened V by 2 bases and J by 4 bases, and 18 bases separated the two germline ends.

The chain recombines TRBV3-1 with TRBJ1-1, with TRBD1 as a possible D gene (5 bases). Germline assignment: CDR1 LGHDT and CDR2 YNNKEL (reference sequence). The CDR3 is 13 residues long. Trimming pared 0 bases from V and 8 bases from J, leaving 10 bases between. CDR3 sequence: CASSQDWRGEAFF. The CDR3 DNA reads TGTGCCAGCAGCCAAGATTGGAGGGGCGAAGCTTTCTTT.

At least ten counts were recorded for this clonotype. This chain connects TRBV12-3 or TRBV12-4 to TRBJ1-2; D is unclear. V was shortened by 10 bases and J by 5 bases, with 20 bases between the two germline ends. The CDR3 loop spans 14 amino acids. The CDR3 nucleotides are TGTGCCACAGTTCGGGTCGGCCAGATATATGGCTACACCTTC. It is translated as CATVRVGQIYGYTF.

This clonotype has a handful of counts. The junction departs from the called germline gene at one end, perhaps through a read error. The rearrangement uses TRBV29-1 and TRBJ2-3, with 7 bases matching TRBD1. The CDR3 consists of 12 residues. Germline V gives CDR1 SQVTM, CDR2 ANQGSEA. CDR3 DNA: TGCAGCGTGGGACAGCGCGCAGATTCGCAGTATTTT. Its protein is CSVGQRADSQYF.

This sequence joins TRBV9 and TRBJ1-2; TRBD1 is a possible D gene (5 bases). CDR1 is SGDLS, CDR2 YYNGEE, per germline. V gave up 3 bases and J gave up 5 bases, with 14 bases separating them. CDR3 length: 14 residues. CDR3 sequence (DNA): TGTGCCAGCAGCGGCGGCGGGCGACAGTATGGCTACACCTTC. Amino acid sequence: CASSGGGRQYGYTF.

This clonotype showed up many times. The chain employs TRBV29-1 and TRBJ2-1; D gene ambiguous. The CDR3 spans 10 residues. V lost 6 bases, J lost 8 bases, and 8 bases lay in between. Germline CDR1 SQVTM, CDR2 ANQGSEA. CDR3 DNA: TGCAGCGTGGGGTGGGATGAGCAGTTCTTC. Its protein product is CSVGWDEQFF.

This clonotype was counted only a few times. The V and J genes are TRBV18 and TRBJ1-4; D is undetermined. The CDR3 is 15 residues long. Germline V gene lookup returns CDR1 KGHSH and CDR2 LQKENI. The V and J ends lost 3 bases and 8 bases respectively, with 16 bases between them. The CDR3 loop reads CASSPPTVPEEKLFF. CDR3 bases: TGTGCCAGCTCACCCCCAACTGTGCCTGAAGAAAAACTGTTTTTT.

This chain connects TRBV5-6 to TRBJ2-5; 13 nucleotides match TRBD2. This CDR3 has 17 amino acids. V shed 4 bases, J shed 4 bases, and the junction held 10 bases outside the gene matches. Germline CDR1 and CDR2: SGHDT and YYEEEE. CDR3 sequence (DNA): TGTGCCAGCAGCCCTGGACTAGCGGGGGACTTGAGAGAGACCCAGTACTTC. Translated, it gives CASSPGLAGDLRETQYF.

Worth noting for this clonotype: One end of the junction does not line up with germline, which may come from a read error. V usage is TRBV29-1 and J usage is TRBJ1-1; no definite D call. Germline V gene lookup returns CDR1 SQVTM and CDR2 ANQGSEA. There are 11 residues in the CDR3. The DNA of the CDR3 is TGCAGCGTTAGACCTCGAACTGGAGCTTTCTTT. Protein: CSVRPRTGAFF.

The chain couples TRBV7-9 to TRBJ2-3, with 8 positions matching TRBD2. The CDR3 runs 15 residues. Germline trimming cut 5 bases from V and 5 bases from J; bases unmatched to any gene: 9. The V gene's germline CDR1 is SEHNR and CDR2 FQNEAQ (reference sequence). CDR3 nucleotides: TGTGCCAGCAGCACCGTCGGGGGGGCTGGAGATACGCAGTATTTT. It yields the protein CASSTVGGAGDTQYF. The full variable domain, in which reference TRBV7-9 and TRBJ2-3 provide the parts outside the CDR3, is DTGVSQNPRHKITKRGQNVTFRCDPISEHNRLYWYRQTLGQGPEFLTYFQNEAQLEKSRLLSDRFSAERPKGSFSTLEIQRTEQGDSAMYLCASSTVGGAGDTQYFGPGTRLTVL.

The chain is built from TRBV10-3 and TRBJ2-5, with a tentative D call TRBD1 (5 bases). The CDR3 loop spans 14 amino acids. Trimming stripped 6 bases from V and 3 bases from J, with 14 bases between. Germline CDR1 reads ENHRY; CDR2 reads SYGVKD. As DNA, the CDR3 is TGTGCCATCAGGCGAACAGGACCCGAAGAGACCCAGTACTTC. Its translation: CAIRRTGPEETQYF.

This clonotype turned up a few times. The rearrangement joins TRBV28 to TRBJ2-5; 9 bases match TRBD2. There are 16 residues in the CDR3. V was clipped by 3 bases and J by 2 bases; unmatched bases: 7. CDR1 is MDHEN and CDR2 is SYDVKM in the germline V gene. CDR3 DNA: TGTGCCAGCAGTTTCTCCTTAGCGGGGGTGCAAGAGACCCAGTACTTC. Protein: CASSFSLAGVQETQYF.

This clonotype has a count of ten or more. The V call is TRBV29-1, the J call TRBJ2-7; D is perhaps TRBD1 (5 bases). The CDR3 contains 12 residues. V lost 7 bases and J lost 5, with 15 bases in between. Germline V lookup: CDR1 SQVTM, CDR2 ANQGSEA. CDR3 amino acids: CSGQGSKDEQYF. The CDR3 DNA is TGCAGCGGGCAGGGTAGTAAGGACGAGCAGTACTTC.

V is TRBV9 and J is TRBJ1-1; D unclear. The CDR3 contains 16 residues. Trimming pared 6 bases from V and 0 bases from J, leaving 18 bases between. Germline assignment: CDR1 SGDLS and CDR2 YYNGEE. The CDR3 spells CASNGGPVQMNTEAFF. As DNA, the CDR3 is TGTGCCAGCAATGGAGGACCGGTCCAGATGAACACTGAAGCTTTCTTT.

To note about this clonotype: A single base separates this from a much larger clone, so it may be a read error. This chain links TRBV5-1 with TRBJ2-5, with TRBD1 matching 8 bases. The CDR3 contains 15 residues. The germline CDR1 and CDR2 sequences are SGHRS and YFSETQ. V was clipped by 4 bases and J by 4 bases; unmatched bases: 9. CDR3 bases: TGCGCCAGCAGCGAGAAGACAGGGACAGGAGAGACCCAGTACTTC. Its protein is CASSEKTGTGETQYF.